This TCR beta chain was sequenced for a study of blood T cell repertoires in COVID-19. The CDR3 sequence is 18 residues long. V was pared by 7 bases and J by 0 bases, with 22 bases between. The V gene's germline CDR1 is LGHDT and CDR2 YNNKEL (reference sequence). Sequencing was performed with immunoSEQ multiplex PCR; in TCRdb, only in-frame clones are kept and a portion is missing. The sample yields about 190,000 clones, about 85% seen once. V is TRBV3-1 (or the pseudogene TRBV3-2) and J is TRBJ2-1; TRBD2 is a possible D gene (6 bases). This sequence originates from a human donor in a cohort sampled during active COVID-19. Input material: peripheral blood. The CDR3 region has the DNA TGTGCCAGCACTCGGGGCCTGGGTGGGAGGAGCTCCTACAATGAGCAGTTCTTC. Protein sequence: CASTRGLGGRSSYNEQFF.